The entry below describes one T cell receptor (beta chain). This record comes from a study of blood T cell repertoires in COVID-19. Method: immunoSEQ multiplex PCR; TCRdb's copy keeps in-frame clones and lacks some. The sample lists 310,000 or so clones; roughly 87% were seen once. CDR3 length equals 13 residues. The V end lost 4 bases, the J end lost 5 bases, and 9 bases lay between the germline ends. Looked up from germline, CDR1 is MRHNA and CDR2 is SNTAGT. The chain links TRBV6-4 to TRBJ1-5; D may be TRBD1 (6 bases). The sequence came from a woman aged 18-35 years who had recovered from COVID-19. Input material: PBMCs or T cells enriched from blood (not recorded which). The chain's CDR3 is CASSASGDQPQHF. DNA for the CDR3: TGTGCCAGCAGTGCTTCAGGGGATCAGCCCCAGCATTTT.